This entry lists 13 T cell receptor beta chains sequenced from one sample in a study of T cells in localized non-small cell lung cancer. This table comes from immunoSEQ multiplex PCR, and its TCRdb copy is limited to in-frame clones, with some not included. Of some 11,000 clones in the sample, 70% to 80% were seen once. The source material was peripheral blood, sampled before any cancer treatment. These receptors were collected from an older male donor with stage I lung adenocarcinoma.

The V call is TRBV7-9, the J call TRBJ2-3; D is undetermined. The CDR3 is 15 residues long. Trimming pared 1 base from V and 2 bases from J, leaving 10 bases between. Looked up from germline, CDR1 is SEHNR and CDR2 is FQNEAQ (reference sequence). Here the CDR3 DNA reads TGTGCCAGCAGCTTAGGATTTGCGGACACAGATACGCAGTATTTT. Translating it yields CASSLGFADTDTQYF.

Written as DNA, the CDR3 is TGTGCCAGCAGTGGGAGGGCTTCCGGGAACACTGAAGCTTTCTTT. Residues: CASSGRASGNTEAFF. The chain joins TRBV6-1 to TRBJ1-1; D is unresolved. Trimming left V 4 bases short and J 1 base short, with 13 bases between. This CDR3 contains 15 residues. The germline gives CDR1 MNHNS, CDR2 SASEGT.

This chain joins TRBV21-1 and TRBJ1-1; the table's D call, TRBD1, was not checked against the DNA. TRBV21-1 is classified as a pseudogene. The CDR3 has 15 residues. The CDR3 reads CASSRGTGLNTEAFF. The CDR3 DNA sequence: TGTGCCAGCAGTCGCGGGACAGGCCTAAACACTGAAGCTTTCTTT.

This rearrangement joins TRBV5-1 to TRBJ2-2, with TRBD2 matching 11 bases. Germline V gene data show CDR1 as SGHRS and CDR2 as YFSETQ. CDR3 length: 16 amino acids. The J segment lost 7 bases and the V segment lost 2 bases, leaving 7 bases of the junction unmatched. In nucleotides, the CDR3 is TGCGCCAGCAGCTTTGTAGCGGGGGGGCCCGGCGGGGAGCTGTTTTTT. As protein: CASSFVAGGPGGELFF. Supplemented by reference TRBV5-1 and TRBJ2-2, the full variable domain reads KAGVTQTPRYLIKTRGQQVTLSCSPISGHRSVSWYQQTPGQGLQFLFEYFSETQRNKGNFPGRFSGRQFSNSRSEMNVSTLELGDSALYLCASSFVAGGPGGELFFGEGSRLTVL.

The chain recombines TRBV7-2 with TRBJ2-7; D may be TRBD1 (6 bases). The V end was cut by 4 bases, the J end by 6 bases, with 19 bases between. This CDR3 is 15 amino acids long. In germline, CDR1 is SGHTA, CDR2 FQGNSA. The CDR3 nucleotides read TGTGCCAGCAGCTCGGCACCGGGACACCGGGTCGAGCAGTACTTC. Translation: CASSSAPGHRVEQYF.

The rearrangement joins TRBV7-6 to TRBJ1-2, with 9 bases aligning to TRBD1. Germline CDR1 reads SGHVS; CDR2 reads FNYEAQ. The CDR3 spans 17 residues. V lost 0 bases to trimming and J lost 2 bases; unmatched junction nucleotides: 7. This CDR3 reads CASSLAPPGQGNYGYTF. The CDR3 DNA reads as TGTGCCAGCAGCTTAGCTCCTCCGGGACAGGGAAACTATGGCTACACCTTC. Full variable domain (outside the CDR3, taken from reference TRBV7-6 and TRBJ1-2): GAGVSQSPRYKVTKRGQDVALRCDPISGHVSLYWYRQALGQGPEFLTYFNYEAQQDKSGLPNDRFSAERPEGSISTLTIQRTEQRDSAMYRCASSLAPPGQGNYGYTFGSGTRLTVV.

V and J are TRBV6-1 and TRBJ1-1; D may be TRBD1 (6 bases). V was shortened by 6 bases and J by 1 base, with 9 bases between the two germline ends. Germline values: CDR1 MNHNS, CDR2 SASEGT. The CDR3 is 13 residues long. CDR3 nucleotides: TGTGCCAGCAGGATACAGGGGAACACTGAAGCTTTCTTT. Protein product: CASRIQGNTEAFF.

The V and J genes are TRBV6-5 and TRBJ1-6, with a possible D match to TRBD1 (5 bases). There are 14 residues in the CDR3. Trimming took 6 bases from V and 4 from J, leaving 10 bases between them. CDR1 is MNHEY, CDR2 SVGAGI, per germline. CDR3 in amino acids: CASRPTAYNSPLHF. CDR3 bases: TGTGCCAGCAGGCCGACAGCTTATAATTCACCCCTCCACTTT.

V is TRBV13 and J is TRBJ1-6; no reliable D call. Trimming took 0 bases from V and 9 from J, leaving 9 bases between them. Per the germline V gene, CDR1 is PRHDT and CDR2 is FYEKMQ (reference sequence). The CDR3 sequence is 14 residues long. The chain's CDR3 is CASSLGQFSSPLHF. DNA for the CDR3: TGTGCCAGCAGCTTAGGACAGTTTAGTTCACCCCTCCACTTT. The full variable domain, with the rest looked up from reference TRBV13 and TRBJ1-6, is AAGVIQSPRHLIKEKRETATLKCYPIPRHDTVYWYQQGPGQDPQFLISFYEKMQSDKGSIPDRFSAQQFSDYHSELNMSSLELGDSALYFCASSLGQFSSPLHFGNGTRLTVT.

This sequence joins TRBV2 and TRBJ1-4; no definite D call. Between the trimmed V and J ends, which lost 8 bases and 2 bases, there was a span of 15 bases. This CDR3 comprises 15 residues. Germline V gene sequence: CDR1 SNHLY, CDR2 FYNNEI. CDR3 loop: CASRYTDGTNEKLFF. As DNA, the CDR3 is TGTGCCAGCCGCTACACCGACGGTACTAATGAAAAACTGTTTTTT.

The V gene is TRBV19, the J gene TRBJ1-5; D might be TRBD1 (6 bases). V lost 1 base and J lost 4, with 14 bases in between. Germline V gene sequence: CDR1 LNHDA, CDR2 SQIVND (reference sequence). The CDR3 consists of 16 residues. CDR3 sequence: CASSIGRDTLNQPQHF. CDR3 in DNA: TGTGCCAGTAGTATAGGCCGGGACACCCTAAATCAGCCCCAGCATTTT.

The CDR3 spells CASSNWTSGYYEQYF. CDR3 DNA: TGTGCCAGCAGTAATTGGACTAGCGGTTACTACGAGCAGTACTTC. This chain uses TRBV6-9 with TRBJ2-7; 10 nucleotides align to TRBD2. Unmatched junction bases numbered 7, after V lost 5 bases and J lost 3 bases. Germline V lookup: CDR1 MNHGY, CDR2 SVAAGI. The CDR3 length is 15 residues.

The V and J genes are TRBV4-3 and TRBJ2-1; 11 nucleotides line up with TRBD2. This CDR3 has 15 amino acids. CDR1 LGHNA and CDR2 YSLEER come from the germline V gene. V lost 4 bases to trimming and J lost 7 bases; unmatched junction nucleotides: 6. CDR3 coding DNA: TGCGCCAGCAGCCTAGCGGGGGGGCAGGGGAATGAGCAGTTCTTC. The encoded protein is CASSLAGGQGNEQFF.